This T cell receptor beta chain was recovered during a study of somatic mutations in cytotoxic T cells in rheumatoid arthritis. The protocol was immunoSEQ multiplex PCR, while the TCRdb copy is restricted to in-frame clones and leaves out a portion. The sample contains roughly 13,000 clones, 82% of which appear only once. Positive selection with magnetic beads achieved the isolation of CD4+ and CD8+ cells, followed by a flow cytometry check of purity. Trimming took 7 bases from V and 5 from J, leaving 12 bases between them. Germline CDR1 SGDLS, CDR2 YYNGEE. The CDR3 has 12 residues. The chain joins TRBV9 to TRBJ2-5; a possible D gene is TRBD2 (7 bases). The TCR originated in an adult with rheumatoid arthritis. What was sequenced was CD8+ T cells sorted from blood. The CDR3, as DNA: TGTGCCAGCGGGGGGGCTCGGGAGACCCAGTACTTC. Translating gives CASGGARETQYF.